This T cell receptor beta chain appears in the sequencing data of a study of shared clonotypes between healthy human individuals. The CDR3 contains 15 residues. From germline, CDR1 is MNHEY and CDR2 SMNVEV (reference sequence). Deletions cut 0 bases from V and 3 bases from J, with 8 bases between. DNA at around 190 ng, about 30,000 T cell genomes, went into sorted-subset replicate PCRs. Assay: immunoSEQ multiplex PCR; the TCRdb copy retains only in-frame clones and omits some. The table includes over a million clones, around 78% detected once. Sequenced sample: memory CD4+ T cells from PBMCs. As for subset: CD45RA-negative fraction. This receptor was taken from a man aged 18 to 29 in good health. Some clones in this sample may be carry-over from other donors' samples. J is TRBJ2-2 and V is TRBV27, with D uncertain. CDR3 DNA sequence: TGTGCCAGCAGTTTATCCGCCCCGTACACCGGGGAGCTGTTTTTT. This codes for CASSLSAPYTGELFF.